What follows is one TCR beta chain and its context. This specimen belongs to a study of blood T cell repertoires in COVID-19. Looking at the study overall: From the United States, Italy and Spain came samples of acute and convalescent COVID-19. In each case, the material was cDNA or gDNA derived from T cells, B-cell-depleted T cells, or PBMCs.

The CDR3 contains 20 residues. The junction had 16 bases not matched to a gene; V was cut back by 2 bases and J by 2 bases. CDR1 is LGHDT and CDR2 is YNNKEL in the germline V gene (reference sequence). Original analysis: Reference gene primer amplification gave nucleated cell count estimates. Measured with immunoSEQ multiplex PCR; TCRdb has only the in-frame clones, and not every one. D and trimming come from the DNA, and the V and J calls and clone size come from that table. The data contain about 190,000 clones, 80% to 90% of them singletons. The sequencing sample was made of peripheral blood. This sequence originates from a man aged 30 to 45 with active or convalescent COVID-19. The V and J genes are TRBV3-1 (or the pseudogene TRBV3-2) and TRBJ1-3; 9 bases agree with TRBD1. This CDR3 reads CASSQSDGTGKGGPGNTIYF. The CDR3 DNA follows: TGTGCCAGCAGCCAATCGGATGGGACAGGGAAAGGTGGGCCTGGAAACACCATATATTTT.